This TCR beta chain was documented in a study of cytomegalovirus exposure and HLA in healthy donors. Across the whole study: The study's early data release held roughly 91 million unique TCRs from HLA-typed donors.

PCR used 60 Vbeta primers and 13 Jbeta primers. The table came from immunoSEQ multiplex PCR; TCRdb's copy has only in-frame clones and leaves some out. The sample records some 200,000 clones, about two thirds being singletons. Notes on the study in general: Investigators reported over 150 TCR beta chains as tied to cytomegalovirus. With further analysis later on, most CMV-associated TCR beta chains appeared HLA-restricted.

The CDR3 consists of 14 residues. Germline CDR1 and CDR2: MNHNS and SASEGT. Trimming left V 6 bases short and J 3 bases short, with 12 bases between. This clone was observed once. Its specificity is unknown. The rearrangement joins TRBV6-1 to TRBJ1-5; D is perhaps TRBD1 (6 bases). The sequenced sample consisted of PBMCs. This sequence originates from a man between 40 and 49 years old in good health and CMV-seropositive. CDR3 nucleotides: TGTGCCAGCAGACTCCTGGGACACAATCAGCCCCAGCATTTT. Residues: CASRLLGHNQPQHF.